This TCR beta chain was identified during a study of cytotoxic CD8 clonotypes in ibrutinib-treated CLL. Study results and limitations: With treatment, public clonotypes, which were uncommon, either contracted or remained stable.

Germline CDR1 reads SNHLY; CDR2 reads FYNNEI. The CDR3 consists of 16 residues. V lost 3 bases and J lost 1, with 15 bases in between. The protocol was immunoSEQ multiplex PCR, while the TCRdb copy is restricted to in-frame clones and leaves out a portion. This table holds approximately 330,000 clones, 80% found once. Regarding this clone: Its antigen remains unidentified.

The sequence derives from a human donor with chronic lymphocytic leukemia. The J gene is TRBJ1-2, the V gene TRBV2; unclear D gene. This specimen consisted of PBMCs, obtained before ibrutinib treatment. This chain's CDR3 is CASSDLMSPSNYGYTF. The CDR3, as DNA: TGTGCCAGCAGTGACCTCATGAGTCCTAGTAACTATGGCTACACCTTC.